This record covers a single T cell receptor beta chain. The antigen is unknown. Trimming left V 5 bases short and J 1 base short, with 15 bases between. There are 15 residues in the CDR3. CDR1 is SGHTS and CDR2 is YDEGEE in the germline V gene. The data were taken from a study of shared clonotypes between healthy human individuals. Study results and caveats: Among donors, sharing of clonotypes was expected to be affected by sequencing depth.

Assay execution proceeded at the deep level. An even split of each subset's genomic DNA across several immunoSEQ plates was performed. Assay: immunoSEQ multiplex PCR; the TCRdb copy retains only in-frame clones and omits some. The table records fewer than 1.4 million clones, 70% to 80% of them present only once. The receptor was derived from a man younger than 35 in good health. Some clones in this sample may be carry-over from other donors' samples. The chain uses TRBV5-8 and TRBJ2-5; D is uncertain. The sample comprised memory CD4+ T cells from PBMCs. Subset indicated: CD45RA-negative fraction. DNA for the CDR3: TGTGCCAGCAGTCCAGGTTTGGCACGCCAAGAGACCCAGTACTTC. Translated: CASSPGLARQETQYF.